One sample yielded the 10 T cell receptor beta chains listed below, sequenced in a study of blood T cell repertoires in COVID-19. Only in-frame clones appear in the TCRdb table, and some are missing; sequencing was by immunoSEQ multiplex PCR. The sample includes some 370,000 clones, roughly 90% of them seen just once. Material: peripheral blood. All receptors derive from a middle-aged man with acute or convalescent COVID-19.

The genes are TRBV7-9 and TRBJ1-6; 9 nucleotides agree with TRBD1. The V gene's germline CDR1 is SEHNR and CDR2 FQNEAQ (reference sequence). J gave up 4 bases and V 5 bases, and 6 bases lay outside the gene matches. This CDR3 contains 16 residues. CDR3 loop: CASSPRQGVYNSPLHF. CDR3 DNA: TGTGCCAGCAGCCCCCGACAGGGGGTTTATAATTCACCCCTCCACTTT.

This clone showed up just once. This chain links TRBV19 with TRBJ2-5; D is unresolved. Germline V gene sequence: CDR1 LNHDA, CDR2 SQIVND (reference sequence). V dropped 1 base and J dropped 0 bases, with 6 bases sitting between them. The CDR3 sequence is 14 residues long. CDR3 nucleotides: TGTGCCAGTAGTATAGGGCAGAACCAAGAGACCCAGTACTTC. Protein: CASSIGQNQETQYF.

This chain joins TRBV20-1 and TRBJ1-5, with 10 positions matching TRBD1. Trimming cost V 6 bases and J 4 bases; bases outside gene matches: 6. CDR3 length equals 14 residues. The V gene's germline CDR1 is DFQATT and CDR2 SNEGSKA (reference sequence). Here the CDR3 DNA reads TGCAGTGCCAGTGGGACAGGGGTTAATCAGCCCCAGCATTTT. This codes for CSASGTGVNQPQHF.

The chain is built from TRBV7-3 and TRBJ2-5, with TRBD2 matching 7 bases. This CDR3 comprises 17 residues. With V trimmed by 5 bases and J by 1 base, 13 bases remained unmatched. Germline assignment: CDR1 SGHTA and CDR2 FQGTGA. CDR3 DNA: TGTGCCAGCAGCCGGGGAGGGCCACTATTCCTCCAAGAGACCCAGTACTTC. This codes for CASSRGGPLFLQETQYF.

The chain has TRBV9 and TRBJ1-1; 9 nucleotides match TRBD1. Trimming cost V 4 bases and J 4 bases; bases outside gene matches: 11. This CDR3 contains 16 residues. CDR1 SGDLS and CDR2 YYNGEE come from the germline V gene. CDR3 sequence: CASSPQQGAVGTEAFF. For the CDR3, the DNA is TGTGCCAGCAGCCCCCAACAGGGGGCGGTCGGCACTGAAGCTTTCTTT.

The CDR3 region has the DNA TGTGCCAGCAGTTACTCGATCACGGTCACTCCCTACGAGCAGTACTTC. Its translation is CASSYSITVTPYEQYF. V usage is TRBV6-5 and J usage is TRBJ2-7; D is undetermined. With 0 bases removed from V and 2 bases from J, the gap between germline ends came to 14 bases. There are 16 residues in the CDR3. CDR1 MNHEY and CDR2 SVGAGI come from the germline V gene.

V gene TRBV30 combines with J gene TRBJ2-1; perhaps TRBD1 as D (5 bases). This CDR3 is built from 13 residues. Germline loops: CDR1 GTSNPN, CDR2 SVGIG (reference sequence). Trimming pared 0 bases from V and 6 bases from J, leaving 9 bases between. The CDR3 DNA is TGTGCCTGGAGTGTGACAGAGGTCAATGAGCAGTTCTTC. This encodes CAWSVTEVNEQFF.

The chain employs TRBV24-1 and TRBJ2-2, with D possibly TRBD2 on 6 matching bases. Germline V gene sequence: CDR1 KGHDR, CDR2 SFDVKD. The CDR3 covers 16 residues. V was shortened by 0 bases and J by 5 bases, with 12 bases between the two germline ends. CDR3 sequence reads: CATSDLRRGDTGELFF. The CDR3 coding sequence is TGTGCCACCAGTGATTTGCGGAGGGGTGATACCGGGGAGCTGTTTTTT.

The chain employs TRBV7-9 and TRBJ2-2; no firm D call. The CDR3 has 15 amino acids. V lost 2 bases and J lost 5, with 12 bases in between. Germline CDR1 reads SEHNR; CDR2 reads FQNEAQ (reference sequence). CDR3 DNA: TGTGCCAGCAGCTTATTTCGCAGACAAACCGGGGAGCTGTTTTTT. It yields the protein CASSLFRRQTGELFF.

The rearrangement uses TRBV5-1 and TRBJ1-6; 8 bases match TRBD1. From germline, CDR1 is SGHRS and CDR2 YFSETQ. This CDR3 spans 15 amino acids. V shed 4 bases, J shed 7 bases, and the junction held 7 bases outside the gene matches. CDR3 loop: CASSEGQVMNSPLHF. The CDR3 nucleotides are TGCGCCAGCAGCGAGGGACAGGTCATGAATTCACCCCTCCACTTT.